The clone carrying this TCR beta chain has a single count. Its antigen is not known. These data belong to a study of cytomegalovirus exposure and HLA in healthy donors. General study findings and limits: In a later analysis, across HLA loci, associated TCR counts were highest for DRB1, lowest for HLA-C. TCR beta chains numbering 164 were designated cytomegalovirus-associated. The productive fraction for most TCR beta V segments was about 87% or about 30% in an earlier analysis. The authors reported that TCR beta sequences could predict HLA-A and HLA-B alleles. These predictions were accurate for most subjects in the first cohort.

The PCR used 60 Vbeta and 13 Jbeta primers. Clones were sequenced by immunoSEQ multiplex PCR, and TCRdb holds only the in-frame ones, with some missing. The data hold under 150,000 clones, with more than 70% observed a single time. This CDR3 comprises 13 residues. Germline lookup yields CDR1 SGDLS and CDR2 YYNGEE. V gave up 0 bases and J gave up 2 bases, with 6 bases separating them. This receptor was obtained from a woman aged 45-65 years in good health and CMV-seronegative. The sample taken for sequencing was PBMCs. The gene calls are TRBV9 and TRBJ2-7; D unclear. Here the CDR3 reads CASSVDFTYEQYF. DNA of the CDR3: TGTGCCAGCAGCGTAGACTTTACCTACGAGCAGTACTTC.